This paragraph covers one T cell receptor beta chain sequence. Generated by immunoSEQ multiplex PCR, the TCRdb table keeps only in-frame clones and is missing some. This sample yields fewer than 35,000 clones, of which roughly four fifths are seen a single time; around 1.3% belongs to the top ten. Germline V gene data show CDR1 as ENHRY and CDR2 as SYGVKD. The V end was cut by 8 bases, the J end by 5 bases, with 18 bases between. The CDR3 spans 15 residues. This entry belongs to a study of T cells in narcolepsy. This chain uses TRBV10-3 with TRBJ2-2, with D possibly matching TRBD2 (5 bases). Material for sequencing was CD45RA- memory CD4+ T cells from PBMCs. The receptor's source is a human donor with narcolepsy. Written as DNA, the CDR3 is TGTGCCATCGAGGGCATCCCGCGTGGGACCGGGGAGCTGTTTTTT. It yields the protein CAIEGIPRGTGELFF.